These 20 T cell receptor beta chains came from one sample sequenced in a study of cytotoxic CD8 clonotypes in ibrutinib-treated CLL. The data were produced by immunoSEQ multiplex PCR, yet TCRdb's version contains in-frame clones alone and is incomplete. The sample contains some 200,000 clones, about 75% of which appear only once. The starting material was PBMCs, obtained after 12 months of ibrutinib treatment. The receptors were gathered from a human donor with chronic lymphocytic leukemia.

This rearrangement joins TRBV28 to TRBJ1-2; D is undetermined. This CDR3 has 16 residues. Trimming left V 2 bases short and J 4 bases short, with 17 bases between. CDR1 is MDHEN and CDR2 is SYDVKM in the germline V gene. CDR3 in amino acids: CASSLPPNSLRYGYTF. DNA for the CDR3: TGTGCCAGCAGTTTACCCCCCAACAGTCTTCGCTATGGCTACACCTTC.

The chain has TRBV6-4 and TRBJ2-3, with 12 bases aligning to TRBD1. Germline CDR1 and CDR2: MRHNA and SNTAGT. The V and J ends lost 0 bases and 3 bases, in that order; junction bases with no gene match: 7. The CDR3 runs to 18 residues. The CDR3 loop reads CASSDSGGTGGLTDTQYF. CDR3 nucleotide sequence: TGTGCCAGCAGTGACTCAGGGGGGACAGGGGGCTTGACAGATACGCAGTATTTT.

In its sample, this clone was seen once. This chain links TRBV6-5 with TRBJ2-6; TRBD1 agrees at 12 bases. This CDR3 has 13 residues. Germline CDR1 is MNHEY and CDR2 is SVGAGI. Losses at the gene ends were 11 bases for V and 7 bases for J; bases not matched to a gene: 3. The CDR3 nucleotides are TGTGCCGGGGGACAGGGGGCAGCCAACGTCCTGACTTTC. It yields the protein CAGGQGAANVLTF.

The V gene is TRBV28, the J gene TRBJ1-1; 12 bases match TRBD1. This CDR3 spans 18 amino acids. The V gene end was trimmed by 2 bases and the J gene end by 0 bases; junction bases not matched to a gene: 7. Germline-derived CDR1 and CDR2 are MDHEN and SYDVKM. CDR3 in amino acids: CASSLGTGGYGLNTEAFF. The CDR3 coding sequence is TGTGCCAGCAGTTTAGGGACAGGGGGCTACGGGCTGAACACTGAAGCTTTCTTT.

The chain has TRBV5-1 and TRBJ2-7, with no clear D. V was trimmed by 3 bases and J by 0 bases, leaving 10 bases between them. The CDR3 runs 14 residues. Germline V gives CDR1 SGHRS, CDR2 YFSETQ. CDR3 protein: CASSSGPNSYEQYF. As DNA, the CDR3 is TGCGCCAGCAGCTCCGGACCGAACTCCTACGAGCAGTACTTC.

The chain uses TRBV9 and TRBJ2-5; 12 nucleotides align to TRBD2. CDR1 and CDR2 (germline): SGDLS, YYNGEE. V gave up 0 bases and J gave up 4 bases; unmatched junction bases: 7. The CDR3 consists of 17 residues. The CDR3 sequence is CASSVGRTSGIVETQYF. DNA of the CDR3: TGTGCCAGCAGCGTAGGTAGGACTAGCGGGATCGTAGAGACCCAGTACTTC. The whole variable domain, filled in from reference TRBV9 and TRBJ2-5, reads DSGVTQTPKHLITATGQRVTLRCSPRSGDLSVYWYQQSLDQGLQFLIQYYNGEERAKGNILERFSAQQFPDLHSELNLSSLELGDSALYFCASSVGRTSGIVETQYFGPGTRLLVL.

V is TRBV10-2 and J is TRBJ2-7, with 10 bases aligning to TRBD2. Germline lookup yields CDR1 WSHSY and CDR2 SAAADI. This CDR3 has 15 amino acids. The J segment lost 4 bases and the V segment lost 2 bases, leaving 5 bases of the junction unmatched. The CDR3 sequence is CASSEKAGGPYEQYF. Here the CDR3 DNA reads TGCGCCAGCAGTGAGAAAGCGGGAGGGCCATACGAGCAGTACTTC.

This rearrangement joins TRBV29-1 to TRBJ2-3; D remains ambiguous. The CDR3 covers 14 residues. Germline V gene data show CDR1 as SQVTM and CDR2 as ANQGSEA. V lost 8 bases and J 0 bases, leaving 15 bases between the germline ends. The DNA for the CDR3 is TGCAGCAGTGCAGGCGATACTAGCACAGATACGCAGTATTTT. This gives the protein CSSAGDTSTDTQYF.

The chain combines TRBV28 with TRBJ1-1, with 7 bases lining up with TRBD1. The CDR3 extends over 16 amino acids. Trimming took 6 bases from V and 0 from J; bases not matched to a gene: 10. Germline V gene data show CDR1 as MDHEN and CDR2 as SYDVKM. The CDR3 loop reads CASSPNPGQMNTEAFF. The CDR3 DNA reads TGTGCCAGCAGCCCCAATCCGGGACAGATGAACACTGAAGCTTTCTTT. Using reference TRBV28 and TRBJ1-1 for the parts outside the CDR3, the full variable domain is DVKVTQSSRYLVKRTGEKVFLECVQDMDHENMFWYRQDPGLGLRLIYFSYDVKMKEKGDIPEGYSVSREKKERFSLILESASTNQTSMYLCASSPNPGQMNTEAFFGQGTRLTVV.

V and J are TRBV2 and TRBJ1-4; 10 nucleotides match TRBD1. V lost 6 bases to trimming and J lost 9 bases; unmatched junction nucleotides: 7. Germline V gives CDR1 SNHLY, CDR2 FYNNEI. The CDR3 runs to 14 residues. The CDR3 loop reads CASRTGTGVKKLFF. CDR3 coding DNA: TGTGCCAGCAGAACCGGGACAGGGGTCAAAAAACTGTTTTTT. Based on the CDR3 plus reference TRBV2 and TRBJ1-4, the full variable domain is EPEVTQTPSHQVTQMGQEVILRCVPISNHLYFYWYRQILGQKVEFLVSFYNNEISEKSEIFDDQFSVERPDGSNFTLKIRSTKLEDSAMYFCASRTGTGVKKLFFGSGTQLSVL.

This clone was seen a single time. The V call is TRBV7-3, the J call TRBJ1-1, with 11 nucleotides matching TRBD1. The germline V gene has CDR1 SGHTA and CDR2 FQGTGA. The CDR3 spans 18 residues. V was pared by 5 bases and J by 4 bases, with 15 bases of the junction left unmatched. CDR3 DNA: TGTGCCAGCAGCCCTCCCCCGGGGACAGGGGGAAGGATCACTGAAGCTTTCTTT. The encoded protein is CASSPPPGTGGRITEAFF.

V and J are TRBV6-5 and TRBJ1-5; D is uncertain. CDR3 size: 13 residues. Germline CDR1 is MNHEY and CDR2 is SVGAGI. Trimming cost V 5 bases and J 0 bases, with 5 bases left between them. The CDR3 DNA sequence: TGTGCCAGCAGTACACATAGCAATCAGCCCCAGCATTTT. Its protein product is CASSTHSNQPQHF.

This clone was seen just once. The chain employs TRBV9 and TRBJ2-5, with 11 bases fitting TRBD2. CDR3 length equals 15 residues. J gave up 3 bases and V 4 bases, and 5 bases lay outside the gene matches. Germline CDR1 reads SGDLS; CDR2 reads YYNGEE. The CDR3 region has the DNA TGTGCCAGCAGCACCCCGGGACTAGCGGAAGAGACCCAGTACTTC. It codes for CASSTPGLAEETQYF.

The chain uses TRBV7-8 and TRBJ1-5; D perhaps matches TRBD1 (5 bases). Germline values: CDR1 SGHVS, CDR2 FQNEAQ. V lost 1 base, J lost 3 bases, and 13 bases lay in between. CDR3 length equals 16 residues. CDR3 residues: CASSLGGVGSNQPQHF. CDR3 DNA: TGTGCCAGCAGCTTAGGAGGGGTTGGTTCCAATCAGCCCCAGCATTTT. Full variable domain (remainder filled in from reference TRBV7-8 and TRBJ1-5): GAGVSQSPRYKVAKRGQDVALRCDPISGHVSLFWYQQALGQGPEFLTYFQNEAQLDKSGLPSDRFFAERPEGSVSTLKIQRTQQEDSAVYLCASSLGGVGSNQPQHFGDGTRLSIL.

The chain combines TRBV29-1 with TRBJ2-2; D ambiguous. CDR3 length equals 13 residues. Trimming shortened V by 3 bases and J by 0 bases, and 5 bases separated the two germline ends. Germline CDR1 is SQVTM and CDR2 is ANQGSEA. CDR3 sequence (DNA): TGCAGCGTTGAGTCGGCGAACACCGGGGAGCTGTTTTTT. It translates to CSVESANTGELFF.

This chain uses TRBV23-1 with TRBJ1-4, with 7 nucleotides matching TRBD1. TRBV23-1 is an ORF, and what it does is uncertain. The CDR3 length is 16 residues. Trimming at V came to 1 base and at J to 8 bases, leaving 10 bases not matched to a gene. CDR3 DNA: TGCGCCAGCAGTCAATTCCCCCGGGACAGACGGGAAAAACTGTTTTTT. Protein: CASSQFPRDRREKLFF.

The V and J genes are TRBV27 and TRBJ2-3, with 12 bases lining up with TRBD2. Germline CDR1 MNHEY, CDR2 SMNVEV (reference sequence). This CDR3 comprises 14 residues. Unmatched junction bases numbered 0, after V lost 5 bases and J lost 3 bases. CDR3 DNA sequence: TGTGCCAGCAGTCTAGCGGGGGGGACAGATACGCAGTATTTT. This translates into CASSLAGGTDTQYF.

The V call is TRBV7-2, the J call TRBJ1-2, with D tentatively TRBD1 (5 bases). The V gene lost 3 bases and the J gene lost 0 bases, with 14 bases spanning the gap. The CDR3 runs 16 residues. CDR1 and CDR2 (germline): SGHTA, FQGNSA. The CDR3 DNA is TGTGCCAGCAGCTTTTATTCCCCAGGGACTAACTATGGCTACACCTTC. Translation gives CASSFYSPGTNYGYTF. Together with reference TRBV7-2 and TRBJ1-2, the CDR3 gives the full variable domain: GAGVSQSPSNKVTEKGKDVELRCDPISGHTALYWYRQSLGQGLEFLIYFQGNSAPDKSGLPSDRFSAERTGGSVSTLTIQRTQQEDSAVYLCASSFYSPGTNYGYTFGSGTRLTVV.

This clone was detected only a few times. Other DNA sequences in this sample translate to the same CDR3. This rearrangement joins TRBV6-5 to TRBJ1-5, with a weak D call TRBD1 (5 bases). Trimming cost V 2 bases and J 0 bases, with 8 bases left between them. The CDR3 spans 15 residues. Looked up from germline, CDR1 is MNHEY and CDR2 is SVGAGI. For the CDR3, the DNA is TGTGCCAGCAGTTACGGTGGGGGTAGCAATCAGCCCCAGCATTTT. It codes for CASSYGGGSNQPQHF.

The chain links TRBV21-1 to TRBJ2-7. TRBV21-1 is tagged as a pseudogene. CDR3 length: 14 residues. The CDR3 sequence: CASSPGTCSYEQYF. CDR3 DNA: TGTGCCAGCAGCCCCGGGACCTGCTCCTACGAGCAGTACTTC.